This TCR beta chain was obtained from a study of T cells in Graves' hyperthyroidism and ophthalmopathy (dated by TCRdb to between 2019 and 2020). For context, the study as a whole: Peripheral blood samples were taken at initial diagnosis, before any treatment was given. The paper reports TCR Vbeta CDR3 sequencing of about 140 peripheral blood samples: 43 ophthalmopathy, fewer than 85 hyperthyroidism and 17 progressor patients. The roughly 91 discovery patients were randomly divided into training and test sets at a 7:3 ratio. An independent validation cohort of 18 to 20 hyperthyroidism patients and 17 patients who later progressed to ophthalmopathy tested prospective prediction of ophthalmopathy. In about 6 Graves' hyperthyroidism patients, the study also compared T-cell repertoires from thyroid tissue with T-cell repertoires from blood. TCR V-J signatures able to tell the groups apart were searched for in a discovery cohort of 90 to 100 patients, of whom approximately 40 had Graves' ophthalmopathy and around 57 had stable Graves' hyperthyroidism. Following sampling, methimazole starting at 30 mg daily was given to hyperthyroidism patients, and high-dose intravenous methylprednisolone was given to ophthalmopathy patients. Summary of the overall study and its limitations: During validation, the model predicted progression to ophthalmopathy a median of around 7 months ahead of onset, with around 71% sensitivity and roughly 75% specificity. Most expanded thyroid clonotypes (frequency above 0.001) were also found in blood, which suggests that blood repertoires may mirror thyroid immune responses. No statistical method was used to set the sample size in advance, and investigators knew the group allocation. In cross-validation, a model built on a 13 V-J signature told ophthalmopathy apart from stable hyperthyroidism with less than 90% sensitivity and 81% to 82% specificity, and in testing the same model reached 80%/75%.

Compared with germline, V lacks 6 bases and J lacks 10 bases; bases without a gene match: 7. The germline V gene gives CDR1 as MDHEN and CDR2 as SYDVKM. The CDR3 goes from the cysteine to the phenylalanine over 14 residues. Only the CDR3 region is kept as DNA, spanning 42 bases read in frame from base 1. Ophthalmopathy patients had moderately to severely active disease, Clinical Activity Score of at least 3, NOSPECS grade of at least 4, and duration under 3 months. Any patient with an uncontrolled infection, another autoimmune disease, pregnancy or lactation was excluded. Diagnoses were based on clinical symptoms, serum thyroxine and TRAb, thyroid ultrasound and orbital computed tomography. PBMCs were isolated from 8 to 10 ml of fresh peripheral blood by Ficoll-Paque density gradient centrifugation. Total RNA was extracted using Trizol reagent, and RNA quality was assessed on an Agilent 2100 Bioanalyzer.

The TCR beta CDR3 regions were amplified from the RNA transcripts. For the first round of RT-PCR on the TCR CDR3, the HTBI primer set was used together with the Qiagen OneStep RT-PCR kit. Libraries were constructed in a second round of multiplex PCR, after which size selection and purification were performed. Sequencing of the libraries was done on an Illumina HiSeq2000 using paired-end 100 bp reads. On the authors' methods: SOAPnuke was used to process the raw data, removing reads that contained adapters or uncalled bases, had a mean Phred below 15, or lacked an exact match to the constant primer or identifier. High-quality paired reads were merged with COPE v1.2.5, and unique nucleotide sequences were defined as clonotypes. MiTCR v1.1 was used to align the clonotypes against IMGT TRBV, TRBD and TRBJ reference segments. The analysis was restricted to V-J combinations with a frequency above 0.0001, which together covered roughly 99% of the repertoires. A TCS score was defined as the ratio of F50 (clonal expansion) to E x V (chaos), with BLOSUM62-based TCRdist applied between CDR3 peptides within each V-J. Welch's t-statistics and random forest reduced fewer than 600 V-J features to 13, which were used in a naive Bayes classifier (R e1071). In TCRdb, the public reads were trimmed at Q25 with fastp and aligned with MiXCR, with productive beta chains retained. Rows with one shared CDR3 protein collapse into an entry with the most common genes and DNA. V and J calls and clone size were set by TCRdb, not the authors. This sample holds nearly 600,000 distinct CDR3 sequences; approximately 15% were observed only once. Of the sample, 7.1% is held by the ten largest clones.

This clonotype was counted at least ten times. No cognate antigen has been identified for it. Base qualities are missing; no much larger clone stands one base away. The sequenced sample was blood. The TCR originated in a woman aged 18-29 years with Graves' ophthalmopathy. The V and J genes are TRBV28 and TRBJ2-1, and 12 junctional nucleotides match TRBD2. The nucleotide sequence is TGTGCCAGCAGCTTACTAGCGGGAGGAGGGGAGCAGTTCTTC. It encodes CASSLLAGGGEQFF. Extended through the reference TRBV28 and TRBJ2-1 proteins, this CDR3 yields the full variable domain: DVKVTQSSRYLVKRTGEKVFLECVQDMDHENMFWYRQDPGLGLRLIYFSYDVKMKEKGDIPEGYSVSREKKERFSLILESASTNQTSMYLCASSLLAGGGEQFFGPGTRLTVL.